These 31 T cell receptor beta chains were sequenced from one sample in a study of Ad26.COV2.S vaccination and SARS-CoV-2 variants (TCRdb year 2021). The library came from the immunoSEQ multiplex PCR assay. The source is immuneACCESS, and TCRdb retained only in-frame sequences with V and J called. Part of the clones is not carried over; for the studies checked, unresolved V genes explain less than half of this, and the remainder is unexplained. This sample gives approximately 400,000 clones in total; 92% of them show up just once. The biggest ten clones account for 3% to 4% of the sample. The sample's time point label, decoded: individuals recovered from natural SARS-CoV-2 infection. The sample was peripheral blood, taken after recovery from COVID-19. The receptors come from a human donor who had recovered from COVID-19.

This chain links TRBV6-1 with TRBJ1-2; D perhaps matches TRBD1 (6 bases). V was trimmed by 4 bases and J by 0 bases, leaving 18 bases between them. The germline V gene encodes CDR1 MNHNS and CDR2 SASEGT. CDR3 length equals 17 residues. The CDR3 region is CASSGRDTKKANYGYTF. CDR3 bases: TGTGCCAGCAGTGGCCGGGACACCAAAAAAGCTAACTATGGCTACACCTTC.

Written as DNA, the CDR3 is TGCAGCCCGTGCAGGGCAGGGAGGACAGATACGCAGTATTTT. This gives the protein CSPCRAGRTDTQYF. The chain couples TRBV29-1 to TRBJ2-3, with D possibly TRBD2 on 6 matching bases. The CDR3 loop spans 14 amino acids. Germline loops: CDR1 SQVTM, CDR2 ANQGSEA. Trimming shortened V by 8 bases and J by 3 bases, and 18 bases separated the two germline ends.

The J gene is TRBJ2-7, the V gene TRBV4-1; D gene unclear. The ends were cut back, 2 bases at V and 6 bases at J, with 20 bases in the middle. The CDR3 has 16 residues. Germline CDR1 and CDR2: MGHRA and YSYEKL. CDR3: CASSQPSKPAASEQYF. CDR3 coding DNA: TGCGCCAGCAGCCAACCATCAAAACCGGCGGCTAGCGAGCAGTACTTC.

The rearrangement uses TRBV11-1 and TRBJ1-6; D gene uncertain. The CDR3 sequence is 14 residues long. V lost 1 base to trimming and J lost 11 bases, with 12 bases between them. From germline, CDR1 is SGHAT and CDR2 FQDESV (reference sequence). CDR3 sequence (DNA): TGTGCCAGCAGCTTAGAGGAGATAACAACACCCCTCCACTTT. As protein: CASSLEEITTPLHF.

V is TRBV28 and J is TRBJ2-7; weak D call: TRBD2 (6 bases). Trimming pared 6 bases from V and 3 bases from J, leaving 15 bases between. Germline CDR1 is MDHEN and CDR2 is SYDVKM. CDR3 size: 14 residues. CDR3 nucleotides: TGTGCCAGCAGGGACCGGGACTCTTACTACGAGCAGTACTTC. The encoded protein is CASRDRDSYYEQYF.

This clone was seen a handful of times. The V call is TRBV5-1, the J call TRBJ2-2; the D gene is possibly TRBD2 (5 bases). Per germline, CDR1 SGHRS and CDR2 YFSETQ. This CDR3 comprises 14 residues. V lost 0 bases to trimming and J lost 6 bases, with 9 bases between them. CDR3 residues: CASSLERVPGELFF. Here the CDR3 DNA reads TGCGCCAGCAGCTTGGAGAGGGTACCCGGGGAGCTGTTTTTT.

V is TRBV6-2 or TRBV6-3 and J is TRBJ1-2; TRBD1 matches at 7 bases. Germline assignment: CDR1 MNHEY and CDR2 SVGEGT. V lost 2 bases, J lost 3 bases, and 6 bases stayed unmatched. This CDR3 comprises 15 residues. This CDR3 reads CASSYERTGYYGYTF. Written as DNA, the CDR3 is TGTGCCAGCAGTTACGAGAGGACAGGATACTATGGCTACACCTTC.

This clone turned up a few times. The genes are TRBV6-2 or TRBV6-3 and TRBJ2-7; D possibly corresponds to TRBD1 (5 bases). V was pared by 4 bases and J by 2 bases, with 18 bases between. The CDR3 runs to 16 residues. Germline values: CDR1 MNHEY, CDR2 SVGEGT. Here the CDR3 reads CASSFPTQGLAYEQYF. The CDR3 DNA reads as TGTGCCAGCAGTTTCCCAACCCAGGGTCTTGCCTACGAGCAGTACTTC.

This clone appeared a single time. This sequence joins TRBV7-9 and TRBJ2-1; D gene uncertain. The ends were cut back, 6 bases at V and 10 bases at J, with 13 bases in the middle. CDR1 is SEHNR, CDR2 FQNEAQ, per germline (reference sequence). The CDR3 length is 12 residues. CDR3 bases: TGTGCCAGCAGTATACCGTTCCGCGAGCAGTTCTTC. Protein sequence: CASSIPFREQFF.

The chain combines TRBV6-5 with TRBJ1-4; D remains unclear. Trimming took off 5 bases at V and 8 bases at J, with 12 bases between the two ends. In germline, CDR1 is MNHEY, CDR2 SVGAGI. This CDR3 has 13 residues. CDR3 residues: CASSKPGREKLFF. The DNA of the CDR3 is TGTGCCAGCAGTAAACCGGGCCGCGAAAAACTGTTTTTT.

The rearrangement links TRBV19 to TRBJ1-2; tentative D call: TRBD1 (6 bases). Per germline, CDR1 LNHDA and CDR2 SQIVND (reference sequence). The CDR3 covers 15 residues. Between the trimmed V and J ends, which lost 4 bases and 3 bases, there was a span of 15 bases. CDR3 sequence (DNA): TGTGCCAGTAGTAGAGGCAGGGGAGGGGACTATGGCTACACCTTC. This codes for CASSRGRGGDYGYTF.

The V gene is TRBV7-2, the J gene TRBJ1-2; 8 bases map to TRBD1. The CDR3 is made up of 15 amino acids. Trimming cost V 5 bases and J 4 bases; bases outside gene matches: 9. Germline V gene sequence: CDR1 SGHTA, CDR2 FQGNSA. CDR3 residues: CASSINRDRSYGYTF. CDR3 DNA sequence: TGTGCCAGCAGCATAAACCGGGACAGGAGCTATGGCTACACCTTC.

This clone is a singleton in its sample. V and J are TRBV13 and TRBJ2-4; 14 bases match TRBD2. The germline gives CDR1 PRHDT, CDR2 FYEKMQ (reference sequence). CDR3 length: 18 residues. The ends lost 2 bases at V and 0 bases at J; junction bases unmatched: 3. CDR3 residues: CASSLRTSGGRAKNIQYF. The DNA for the CDR3 is TGTGCCAGCAGCTTACGGACTAGCGGGGGGCGAGCCAAAAACATTCAGTACTTC.

The CDR3 region is CASSNPGGGFYEQYF. CDR3 bases: TGTGCCAGCAGTAACCCGGGGGGAGGATTCTACGAGCAGTACTTC. The V and J genes are TRBV6-2 or TRBV6-3 and TRBJ2-7, with 7 bases aligning to TRBD2. The germline V gene encodes CDR1 MNHEY and CDR2 SVGEGT. Trimming took 5 bases from V and 3 from J; bases not matched to a gene: 10. The CDR3 sequence is 15 residues long.

The chain carries TRBV5-6 and TRBJ2-2; D call uncertain. The CDR3 sequence is 16 residues long. Between the trimmed V and J ends, which lost 1 base and 6 bases, there was a span of 16 bases. The germline gives CDR1 SGHDT, CDR2 YYEEEE. CDR3 residues: CASSLLSSLSAGELFF. CDR3 in DNA: TGTGCCAGCAGCTTGTTGTCATCCCTCAGTGCCGGGGAGCTGTTTTTT.

Worth noting for this clone: A read error may account for a junction end that differs from germline. This sequence joins TRBV7-7 and TRBJ2-7, with TRBD2 matching 13 bases. This CDR3 is 15 amino acids long. CDR1 and CDR2 (germline): SSHAT, FNYEAQ (reference sequence). In nucleotides, the CDR3 is TGTGCTAGCAGCTTTGGGACTAGCGGGGCCTACGAGCAGTACTTC. It translates to CASSFGTSGAYEQYF.

V gene TRBV14 combines with J gene TRBJ2-1; D is tentatively TRBD1 or TRBD2 (6 bases each). V was cut by 4 bases and J by 7 bases, with 23 bases left in between. CDR1 SGHDN and CDR2 FVKESK come from the germline V gene. CDR3 length: 17 residues. Here the CDR3 reads CASSRRTGAAAGNEQFF. CDR3 DNA sequence: TGTGCCAGCAGCCGCCGAACGGGGGCCGCCGCTGGGAATGAGCAGTTCTTC.

The rearrangement uses TRBV2 and TRBJ2-7, with D possibly TRBD1 on 5 matching bases. The CDR3 covers 16 residues. Germline CDR1 reads SNHLY; CDR2 reads FYNNEI. The CDR3 bases are TGTGCTACGCTACCCGAGACAGACCAGCTTTATTACGAGCAGTACTTC. It translates to CATLPETDQLYYEQYF.

The gene calls are TRBV15 and TRBJ2-1, with 14 bases that match TRBD2. Unmatched junction bases numbered 2, after V lost 1 base and J lost 0 bases. The CDR3 contains 18 residues. Germline V lookup: CDR1 LNHNV, CDR2 YYDKDF (reference sequence). CDR3 protein: CATSRGTSGGLSYNEQFF. The CDR3 DNA is TGTGCCACCAGCAGAGGGACTAGCGGGGGGCTCTCCTACAATGAGCAGTTCTTC.

This chain uses TRBV18 with TRBJ2-4, with TRBD1 as a possible D gene (5 bases). The germline V gene has CDR1 KGHSH and CDR2 LQKENI. The CDR3 contains 15 residues. Between the trimmed V and J ends, which lost 3 bases and 1 base, there was a span of 10 bases. In DNA, the CDR3 is TGTGCCAGCTCACCTCCAGGGTCGGCCAAAAACATTCAGTACTTC. It is translated as CASSPPGSAKNIQYF.

In the case of this clone: The same CDR3 is also encoded by other DNA sequences in this sample. This chain links TRBV11-2 with TRBJ1-1; D ambiguous. V was cut by 1 base and J by 1 base, with 4 bases left in between. The V gene's germline CDR1 is SGHAT and CDR2 FQNNGV. This CDR3 is built from 13 residues. CDR3: CASSLGGNTEAFF. Written as DNA, the CDR3 is TGTGCCAGCAGCTTAGGGGGGAACACTGAAGCTTTCTTT.

The chain recombines TRBV7-9 with TRBJ1-2; TRBD1 might be the D (6 bases). The CDR3 extends over 15 amino acids. Trimming left V 5 bases short and J 2 bases short, with 15 bases between. The germline V gene has CDR1 SEHNR and CDR2 FQNEAQ (reference sequence). CDR3 DNA: TGTGCCAGCAGCCCCGACGGGGGCGTAAACTATGGCTACACCTTC. Its protein is CASSPDGGVNYGYTF.

This chain joins TRBV5-5 and TRBJ1-1, with 7 bases aligning to TRBD1. The CDR3 has 14 residues. V shed 5 bases, J shed 0 bases, and the junction held 4 bases outside the gene matches. The germline gives CDR1 SGHKS, CDR2 YYEKEE (reference sequence). CDR3: CASRRDSLNTEAFF. The CDR3 bases are TGTGCCAGCAGAAGGGACAGCTTGAACACTGAAGCTTTCTTT.

The rearrangement links TRBV2 to TRBJ2-7; D not certain. The CDR3 totals 12 residues. Trimming removed 6 bases at V and 2 bases at J, with 8 bases between. In germline, CDR1 is SNHLY, CDR2 FYNNEI. The CDR3 protein is CASRGPAYEQYF. CDR3 sequence (DNA): TGTGCCAGCAGGGGTCCCGCCTACGAGCAGTACTTC.

The chain uses TRBV29-1 and TRBJ1-1, with a possible D match to TRBD1 (5 bases). The V end was cut by 3 bases, the J end by 5 bases, with 7 bases between. This CDR3 has 11 residues. Germline V gene sequence: CDR1 SQVTM, CDR2 ANQGSEA. The CDR3 here is CSVEGPTEAFF. In nucleotides, the CDR3 is TGCAGCGTTGAGGGGCCGACTGAAGCTTTCTTT.

This clone has a handful of counts. The V call is TRBV28, the J call TRBJ1-6, with D perhaps matching TRBD1 (6 bases). V dropped 8 bases and J dropped 10 bases, with 15 bases sitting between them. The CDR3 has 13 amino acids. Germline V gene sequence: CDR1 MDHEN, CDR2 SYDVKM. CDR3 sequence: CASQGGGESPLHF. The CDR3, as DNA: TGTGCCAGCCAGGGAGGGGGAGAATCACCCCTCCACTTT.

The chain is built from TRBV5-5 and TRBJ2-5; D ambiguous. Trimming left V 0 bases short and J 5 bases short, with 14 bases between. CDR3 length: 15 residues. CDR1 and CDR2 from the germline V gene are SGHKS and YYEKEE (reference sequence). The CDR3 is CASSLDPLGSETQYF. CDR3 sequence (DNA): TGTGCCAGCAGCTTGGACCCCCTAGGATCGGAGACCCAGTACTTC.

The V gene is TRBV7-9, the J gene TRBJ2-7; 10 bases are a match to TRBD2. The trim removed 5 bases at V and 6 bases at J, leaving 10 bases unmatched. The CDR3 is 15 residues long. The germline gives CDR1 SEHNR, CDR2 FQNEAQ (reference sequence). The CDR3 loop reads CASSLPGLAMSEQYF. CDR3 sequence (DNA): TGTGCCAGCAGCCTTCCGGGACTAGCGATGAGCGAGCAGTACTTC.

V usage is TRBV7-6 and J usage is TRBJ1-1; 9 bases are shared with TRBD1. Trimming at V came to 5 bases and at J to 6 bases, leaving 1 base not matched to a gene. CDR1 is SGHVS, CDR2 FNYEAQ, per germline. The length of the CDR3 is 12 residues. CDR3 protein: CASSDRGAEAFF. CDR3 coding DNA: TGTGCCAGCAGCGACAGGGGGGCTGAAGCTTTCTTT.

The rearrangement links TRBV11-2 to TRBJ2-3; 12 nucleotides match TRBD2. J was trimmed by 5 bases and V by 7 bases; bases with no gene match: 4. CDR1 SGHAT and CDR2 FQNNGV come from the germline V gene. There are 14 residues in the CDR3. CDR3 in amino acids: CASTLAGGIDTQYF. In DNA, the CDR3 is TGTGCCAGCACCCTAGCGGGGGGGATAGATACGCAGTATTTT.

The chain joins TRBV9 to TRBJ2-3; D remains ambiguous. Trimming took off 2 bases at V and 6 bases at J, with 13 bases between the two ends. This CDR3 region has 14 residues. CDR1 and CDR2 (germline): SGDLS, YYNGEE. CDR3 in DNA: TGTGCCAGCAGCGTTGGTCTATCTTCCGATACGCAGTATTTT. This encodes CASSVGLSSDTQYF.